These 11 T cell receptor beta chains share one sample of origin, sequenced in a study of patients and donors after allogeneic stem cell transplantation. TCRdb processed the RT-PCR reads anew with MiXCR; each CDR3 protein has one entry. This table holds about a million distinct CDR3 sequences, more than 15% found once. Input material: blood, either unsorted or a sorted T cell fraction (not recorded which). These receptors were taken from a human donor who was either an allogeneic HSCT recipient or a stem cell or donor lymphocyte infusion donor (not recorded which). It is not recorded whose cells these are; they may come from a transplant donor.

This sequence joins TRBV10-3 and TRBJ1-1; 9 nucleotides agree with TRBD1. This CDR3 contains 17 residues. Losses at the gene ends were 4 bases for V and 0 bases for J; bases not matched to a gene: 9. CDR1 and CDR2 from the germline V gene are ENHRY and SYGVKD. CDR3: CAISGSGQGTMNTEAFF. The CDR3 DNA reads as TGTGCCATCAGTGGTTCTGGACAGGGGACGATGAACACTGAAGCTTTCTTT.

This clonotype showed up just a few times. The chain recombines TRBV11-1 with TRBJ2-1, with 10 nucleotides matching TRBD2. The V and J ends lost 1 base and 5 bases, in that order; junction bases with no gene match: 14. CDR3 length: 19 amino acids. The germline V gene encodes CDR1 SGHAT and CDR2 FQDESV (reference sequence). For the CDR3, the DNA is TGTGCCAGCAGCTTAGGGCTTGGTAGCGGGAGGTTGAGAGACAATGAGCAGTTCTTC. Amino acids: CASSLGLGSGRLRDNEQFF.

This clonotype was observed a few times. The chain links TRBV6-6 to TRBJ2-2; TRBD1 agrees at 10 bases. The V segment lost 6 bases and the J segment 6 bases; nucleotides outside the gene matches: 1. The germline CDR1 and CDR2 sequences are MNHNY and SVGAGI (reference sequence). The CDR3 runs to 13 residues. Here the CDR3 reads CASRDRGSGELFF. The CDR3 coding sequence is TGTGCCAGCAGGGACAGGGGGTCCGGGGAGCTGTTTTTT.

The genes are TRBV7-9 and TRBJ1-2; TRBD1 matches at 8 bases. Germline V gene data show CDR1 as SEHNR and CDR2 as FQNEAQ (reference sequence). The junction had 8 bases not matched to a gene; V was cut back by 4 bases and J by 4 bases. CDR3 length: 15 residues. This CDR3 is CASSSTGTGVYGYTF. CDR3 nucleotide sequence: TGTGCCAGCAGCTCCACCGGGACAGGAGTCTATGGCTACACCTTC. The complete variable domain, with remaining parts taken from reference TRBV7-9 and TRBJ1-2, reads DTGVSQNPRHKITKRGQNVTFRCDPISEHNRLYWYRQTLGQGPEFLTYFQNEAQLEKSRLLSDRFSAERPKGSFSTLEIQRTEQGDSAMYLCASSSTGTGVYGYTFGSGTRLTVV.

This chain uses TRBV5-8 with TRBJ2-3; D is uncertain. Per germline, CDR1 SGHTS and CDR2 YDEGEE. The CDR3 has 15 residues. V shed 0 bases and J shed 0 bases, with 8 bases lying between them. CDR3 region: CASSLADASTDTQYF. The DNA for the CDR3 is TGTGCCAGCAGCTTGGCGGACGCTAGCACAGATACGCAGTATTTT. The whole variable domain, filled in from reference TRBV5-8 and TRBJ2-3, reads EAGVTQSPTHLIKTRGQQATLRCSPISGHTSVYWYQQALGLGLQFLLWYDEGEERNRGNFPPRFSGRQFPNYSSELNVNALELEDSALYLCASSLADASTDTQYFGPGTRLTVL.

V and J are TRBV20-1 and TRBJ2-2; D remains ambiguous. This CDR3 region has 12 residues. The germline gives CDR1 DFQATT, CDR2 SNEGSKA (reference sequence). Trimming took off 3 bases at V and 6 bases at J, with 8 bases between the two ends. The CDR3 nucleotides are TGCAGTGCTAGCCTTGGTTCCGGGGAGCTGTTTTTT. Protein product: CSASLGSGELFF.

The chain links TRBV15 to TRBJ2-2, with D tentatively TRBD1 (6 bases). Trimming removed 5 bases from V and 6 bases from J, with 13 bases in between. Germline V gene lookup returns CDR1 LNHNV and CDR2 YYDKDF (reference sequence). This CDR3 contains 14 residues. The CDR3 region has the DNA TGTGCCACCAGCCCTACAGGGAGCTCCGGGGAGCTGTTTTTT. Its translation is CATSPTGSSGELFF.

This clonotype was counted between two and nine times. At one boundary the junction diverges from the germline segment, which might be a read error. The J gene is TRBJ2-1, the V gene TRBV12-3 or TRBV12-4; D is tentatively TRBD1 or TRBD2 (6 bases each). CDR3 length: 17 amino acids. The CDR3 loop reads CASRLGGGGRSYNVQFF. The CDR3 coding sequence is TGTGCCAGCAGGCTGGGAGGAGGGGGGAGGTCCTACAATGTGCAGTTCTTC.

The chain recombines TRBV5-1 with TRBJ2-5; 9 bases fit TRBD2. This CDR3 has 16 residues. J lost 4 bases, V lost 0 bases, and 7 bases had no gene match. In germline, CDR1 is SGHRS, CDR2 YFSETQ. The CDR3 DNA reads TGCGCCAGCAGCTTGGCTGGGGCGGGAGGGTCAGAGACCCAGTACTTC. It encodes CASSLAGAGGSETQYF. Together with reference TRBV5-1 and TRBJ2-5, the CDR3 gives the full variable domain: KAGVTQTPRYLIKTRGQQVTLSCSPISGHRSVSWYQQTPGQGLQFLFEYFSETQRNKGNFPGRFSGRQFSNSRSEMNVSTLELGDSALYLCASSLAGAGGSETQYFGPGTRLLVL.

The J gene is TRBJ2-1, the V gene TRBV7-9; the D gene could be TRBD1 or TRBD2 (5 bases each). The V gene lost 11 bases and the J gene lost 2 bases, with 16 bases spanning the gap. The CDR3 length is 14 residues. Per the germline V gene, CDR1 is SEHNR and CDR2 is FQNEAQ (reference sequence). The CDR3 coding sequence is TGTGCCGGTAACCTTGGGGGAACCTACAATGAGCAGTTCTTC. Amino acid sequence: CAGNLGGTYNEQFF.

CDR3 loop: CSVEVGVADTQYF. In DNA form, the CDR3 reads TGCAGCGTTGAAGTCGGGGTGGCAGATACGCAGTATTTT. The chain is built from TRBV29-1 and TRBJ2-3; possible D gene TRBD2, 5 bases. CDR1 and CDR2 (germline): SQVTM, ANQGSEA. Deletions cut 1 base from V and 4 bases from J, with 9 bases between. The CDR3 is 13 amino acids.